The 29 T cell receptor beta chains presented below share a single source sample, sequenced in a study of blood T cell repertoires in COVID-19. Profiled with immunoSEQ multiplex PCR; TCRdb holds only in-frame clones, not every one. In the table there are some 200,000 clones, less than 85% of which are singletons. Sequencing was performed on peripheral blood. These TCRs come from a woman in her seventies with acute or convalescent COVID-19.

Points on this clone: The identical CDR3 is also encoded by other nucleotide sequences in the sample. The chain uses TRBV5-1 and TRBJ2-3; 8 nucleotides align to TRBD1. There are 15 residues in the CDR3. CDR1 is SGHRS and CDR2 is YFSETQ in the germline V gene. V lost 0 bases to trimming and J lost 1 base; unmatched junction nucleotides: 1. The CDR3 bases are TGCGCCAGCAGCTTGGTGGGACAGGGCACAGATACGCAGTATTTT. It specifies CASSLVGQGTDTQYF.

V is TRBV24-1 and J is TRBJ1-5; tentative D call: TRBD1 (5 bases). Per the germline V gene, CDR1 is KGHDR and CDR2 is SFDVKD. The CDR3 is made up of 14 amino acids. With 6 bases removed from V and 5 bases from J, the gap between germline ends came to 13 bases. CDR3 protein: CATSKRGTDQPQHF. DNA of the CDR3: TGTGCCACCAGTAAAAGGGGTACGGATCAGCCCCAGCATTTT.

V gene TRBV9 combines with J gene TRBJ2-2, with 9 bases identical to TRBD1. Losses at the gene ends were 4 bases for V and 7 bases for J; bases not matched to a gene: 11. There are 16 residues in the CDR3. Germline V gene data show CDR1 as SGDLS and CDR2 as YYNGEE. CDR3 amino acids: CASSKGQGIGNGELFF. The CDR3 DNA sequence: TGTGCCAGCAGCAAAGGACAGGGGATCGGTAACGGGGAGCTGTTTTTT.

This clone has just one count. The CDR3 protein is CASSFRGTNYGYTF. The CDR3 region has the DNA TGCGCCAGCAGTTTTCGGGGGACGAATTATGGCTACACCTTC. The chain uses TRBV4-1 and TRBJ1-2; the D gene is possibly TRBD1 (5 bases). The germline CDR1 and CDR2 sequences are MGHRA and YSYEKL. With 6 bases removed from V and 5 bases from J, the gap between germline ends came to 16 bases. This CDR3 has 14 residues.

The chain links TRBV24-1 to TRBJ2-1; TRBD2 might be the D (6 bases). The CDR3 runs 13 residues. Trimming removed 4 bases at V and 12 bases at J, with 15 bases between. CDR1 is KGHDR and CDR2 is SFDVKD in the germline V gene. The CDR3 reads CATSDIGRGRQFF. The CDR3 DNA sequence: TGTGCCACCAGTGACATCGGCCGGGGGAGGCAGTTCTTC.

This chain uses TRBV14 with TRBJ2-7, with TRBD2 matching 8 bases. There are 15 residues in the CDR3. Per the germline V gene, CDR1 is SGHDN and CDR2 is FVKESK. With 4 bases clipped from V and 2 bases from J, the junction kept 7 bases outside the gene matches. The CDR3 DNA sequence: TGTGCCAGCAGCCCCTTGGCGGGGGGCACCTACGAGCAGTACTTC. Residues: CASSPLAGGTYEQYF.

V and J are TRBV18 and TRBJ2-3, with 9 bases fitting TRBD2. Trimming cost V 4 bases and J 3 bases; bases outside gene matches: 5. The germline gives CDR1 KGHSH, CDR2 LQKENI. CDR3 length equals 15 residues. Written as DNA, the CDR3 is TGTGCCAGCTCACGGGATAGCGGGGGTACAGATACGCAGTATTTT. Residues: CASSRDSGGTDTQYF.

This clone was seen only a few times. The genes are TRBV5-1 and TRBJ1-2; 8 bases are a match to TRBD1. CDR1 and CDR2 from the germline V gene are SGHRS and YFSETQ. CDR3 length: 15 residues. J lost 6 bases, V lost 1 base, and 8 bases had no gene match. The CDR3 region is CASSLWAGGANGYTF. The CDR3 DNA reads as TGCGCCAGCAGCTTGTGGGCAGGGGGCGCCAATGGCTACACCTTC.

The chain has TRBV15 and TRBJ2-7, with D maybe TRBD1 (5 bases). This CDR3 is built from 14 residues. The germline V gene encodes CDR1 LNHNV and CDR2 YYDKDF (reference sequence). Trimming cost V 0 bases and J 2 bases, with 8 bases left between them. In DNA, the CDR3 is TGTGCCACCAGCAGAGATCCAGGGACCTACGAGCAGTACGTC. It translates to CATSRDPGTYEQYV.

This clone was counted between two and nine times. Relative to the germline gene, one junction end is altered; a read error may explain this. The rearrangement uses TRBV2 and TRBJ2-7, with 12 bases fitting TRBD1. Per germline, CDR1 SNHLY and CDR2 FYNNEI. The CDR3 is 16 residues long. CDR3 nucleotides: TGTGCCAGCACTGAAGTCGCGGGACAGGGGGCGCGTGAGCAGTACTTC. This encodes CASTEVAGQGAREQYF.

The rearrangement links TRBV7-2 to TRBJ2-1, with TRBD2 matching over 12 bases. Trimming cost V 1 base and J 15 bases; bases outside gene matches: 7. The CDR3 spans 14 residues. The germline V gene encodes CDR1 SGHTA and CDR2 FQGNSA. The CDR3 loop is CASSLELAGGRLFF. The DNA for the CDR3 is TGTGCCAGCAGCTTAGAACTAGCGGGGGGCAGGTTGTTCTTC.

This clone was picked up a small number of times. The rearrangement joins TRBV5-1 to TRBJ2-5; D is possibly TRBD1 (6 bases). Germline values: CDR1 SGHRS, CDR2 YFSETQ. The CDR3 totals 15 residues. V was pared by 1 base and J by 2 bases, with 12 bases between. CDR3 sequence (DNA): TGCGCCAGCAGCTTGCAGGGGCGCAATCAAGAGACCCAGTACTTC. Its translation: CASSLQGRNQETQYF.

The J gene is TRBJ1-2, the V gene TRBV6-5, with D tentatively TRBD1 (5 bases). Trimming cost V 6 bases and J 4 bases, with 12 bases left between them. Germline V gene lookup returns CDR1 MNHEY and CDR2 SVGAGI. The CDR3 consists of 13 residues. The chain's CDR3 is CASSIREGYGYTF. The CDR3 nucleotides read TGTGCCAGCAGCATCAGGGAGGGCTATGGCTACACCTTC.

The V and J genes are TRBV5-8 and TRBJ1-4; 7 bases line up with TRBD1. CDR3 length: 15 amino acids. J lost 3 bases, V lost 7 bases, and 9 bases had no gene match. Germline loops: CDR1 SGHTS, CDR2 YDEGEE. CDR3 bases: TGTGCCAGCCTGGGACAGCTCTCACCTAATGAAAAACTGTTTTTT. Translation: CASLGQLSPNEKLFF.

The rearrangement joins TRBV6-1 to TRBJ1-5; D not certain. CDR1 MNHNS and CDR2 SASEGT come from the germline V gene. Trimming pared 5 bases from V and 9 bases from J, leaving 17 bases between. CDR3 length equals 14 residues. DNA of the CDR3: TGTGCCAGCAGTTCATCTCCGGGTCTTCGGCCCCAGCATTTT. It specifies CASSSSPGLRPQHF.

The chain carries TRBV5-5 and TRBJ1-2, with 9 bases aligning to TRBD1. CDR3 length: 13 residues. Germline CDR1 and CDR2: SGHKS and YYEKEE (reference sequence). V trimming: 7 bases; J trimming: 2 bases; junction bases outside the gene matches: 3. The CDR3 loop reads CASGQGTNYGYTF. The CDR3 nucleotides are TGTGCCAGCGGACAGGGGACGAACTATGGCTACACCTTC.

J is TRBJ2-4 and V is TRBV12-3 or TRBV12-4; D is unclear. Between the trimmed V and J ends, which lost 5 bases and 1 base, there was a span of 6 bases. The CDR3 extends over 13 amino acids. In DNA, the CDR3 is TGTGCCAGCAGTAACCAGGCCAAAAACATTCAGTACTTC. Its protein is CASSNQAKNIQYF.

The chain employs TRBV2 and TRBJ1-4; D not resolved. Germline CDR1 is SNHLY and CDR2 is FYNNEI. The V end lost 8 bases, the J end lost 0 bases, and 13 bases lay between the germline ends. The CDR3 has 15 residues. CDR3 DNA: TGTGCCAGCCGACTGGTTATTGCAACTAATGAAAAACTGTTTTTT. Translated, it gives CASRLVIATNEKLFF.

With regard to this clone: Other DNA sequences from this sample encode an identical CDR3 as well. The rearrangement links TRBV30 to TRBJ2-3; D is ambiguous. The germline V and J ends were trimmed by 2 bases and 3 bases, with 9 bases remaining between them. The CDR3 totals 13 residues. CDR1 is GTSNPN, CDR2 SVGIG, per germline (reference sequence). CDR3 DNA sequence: TGTGCCTGGAGTCGTCGCCAGACAGATACGCAGTATTTT. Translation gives CAWSRRQTDTQYF.

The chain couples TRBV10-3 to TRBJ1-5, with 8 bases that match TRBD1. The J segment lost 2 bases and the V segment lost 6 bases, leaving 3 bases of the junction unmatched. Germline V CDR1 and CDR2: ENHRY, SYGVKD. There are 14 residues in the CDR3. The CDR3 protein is CAIRATGGNQPQHF. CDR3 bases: TGTGCCATCAGGGCGACAGGGGGCAATCAGCCCCAGCATTTT.

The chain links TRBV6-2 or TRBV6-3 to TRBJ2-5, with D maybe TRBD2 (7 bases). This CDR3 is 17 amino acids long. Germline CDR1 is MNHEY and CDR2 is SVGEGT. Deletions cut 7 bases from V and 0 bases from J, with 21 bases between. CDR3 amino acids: CASTPQRGGWYQETQYF. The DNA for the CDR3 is TGTGCCAGCACCCCCCAAAGGGGGGGTTGGTACCAAGAGACCCAGTACTTC.

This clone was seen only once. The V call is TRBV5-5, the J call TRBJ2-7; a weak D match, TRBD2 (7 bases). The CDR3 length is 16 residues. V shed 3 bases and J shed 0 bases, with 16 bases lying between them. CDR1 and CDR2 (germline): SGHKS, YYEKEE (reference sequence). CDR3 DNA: TGTGCCAGCAGCTACCAGGGAGGGGGTGGCTCCTACGAGCAGTACTTC. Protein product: CASSYQGGGGSYEQYF.

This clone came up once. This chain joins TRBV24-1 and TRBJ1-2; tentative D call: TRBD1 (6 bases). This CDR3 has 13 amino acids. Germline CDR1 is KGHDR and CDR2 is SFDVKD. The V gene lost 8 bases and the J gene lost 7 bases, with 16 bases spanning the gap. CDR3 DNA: TGTGCCACCACGACGACAGGCGCCAGTGGCTACACCTTC. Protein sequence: CATTTTGASGYTF.

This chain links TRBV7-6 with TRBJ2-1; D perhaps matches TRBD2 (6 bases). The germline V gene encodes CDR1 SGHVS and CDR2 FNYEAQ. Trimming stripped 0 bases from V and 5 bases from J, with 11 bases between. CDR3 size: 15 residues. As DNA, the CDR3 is TGTGCCAGCAGCTTAGCGGCGGGGCGGAACAATGAGCAGTTCTTC. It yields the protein CASSLAAGRNNEQFF.

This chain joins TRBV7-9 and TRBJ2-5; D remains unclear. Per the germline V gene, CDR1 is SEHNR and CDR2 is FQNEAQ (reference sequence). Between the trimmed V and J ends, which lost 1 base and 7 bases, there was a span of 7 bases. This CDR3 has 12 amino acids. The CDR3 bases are TGTGCCAGCAGCTTAGAATCCGGGACCCAGTACTTC. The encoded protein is CASSLESGTQYF.

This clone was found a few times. CDR3 loop: CASSVRQGTYEQYF. The CDR3 region has the DNA TGTGCCAGCAGCGTACGACAGGGGACCTACGAGCAGTACTTC. This chain links TRBV7-8 with TRBJ2-7; 8 bases are shared with TRBD1. Germline-derived CDR1 and CDR2 are SGHVS and FQNEAQ. V lost 5 bases, J lost 2 bases, and 5 bases stayed unmatched. The CDR3 extends over 14 amino acids.

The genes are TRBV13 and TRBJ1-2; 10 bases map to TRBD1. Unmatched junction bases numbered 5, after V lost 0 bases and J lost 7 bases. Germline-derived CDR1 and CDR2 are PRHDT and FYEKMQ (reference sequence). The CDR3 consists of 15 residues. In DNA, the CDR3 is TGTGCCAGCAGCTTAGGGGACAGGGGGAACAGTGGCTACACCTTC. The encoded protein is CASSLGDRGNSGYTF.

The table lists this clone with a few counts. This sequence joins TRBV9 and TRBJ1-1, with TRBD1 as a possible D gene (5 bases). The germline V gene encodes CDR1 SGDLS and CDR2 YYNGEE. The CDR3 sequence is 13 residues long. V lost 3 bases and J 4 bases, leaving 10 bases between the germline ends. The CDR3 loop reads CASSGQGFTEAFF. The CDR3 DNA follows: TGTGCCAGCAGCGGGCAGGGCTTCACTGAAGCTTTCTTT.

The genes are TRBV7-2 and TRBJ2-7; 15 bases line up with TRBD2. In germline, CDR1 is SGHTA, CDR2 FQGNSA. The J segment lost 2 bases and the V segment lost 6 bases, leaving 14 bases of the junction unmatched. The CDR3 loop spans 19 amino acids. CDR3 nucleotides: TGTGCCAGCAGTCCTAACATCGGACTAGCGGGGGGGAGACCCTACGAGCAGTACTTC. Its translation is CASSPNIGLAGGRPYEQYF.